Below, 24 T cell receptor beta chains from the same sample are listed, as sequenced in a study of T cell repertoires in cytomegalovirus infection. MiXCR, run by TCRdb on the reads, gives a single entry per CDR3 protein. The repertoire holds roughly 140,000 distinct CDR3 sequences, with roughly a quarter as singletons. Sequenced input: PBMCs. These receptors came from a human donor in good health (CMV status not recorded). Some clones in this sample may be carry-over from other donors' samples.

J is TRBJ1-2 and V is TRBV11-1, with TRBD1 as a possible D gene (6 bases). Trimming pared 4 bases from V and 4 bases from J, leaving 10 bases between. In germline, CDR1 is SGHAT, CDR2 FQDESV (reference sequence). This CDR3 has 13 residues. The CDR3 sequence: CASSSQGIYGYTF. The DNA for the CDR3 is TGTGCCAGCAGCTCACAGGGAATCTATGGCTACACCTTC.

About this clonotype itself: This may be a read error, as it is one base from a much larger clone. This chain connects TRBV7-2 to TRBJ2-5, with D possibly TRBD1 on 6 matching bases. The CDR3 is made up of 14 amino acids. Germline CDR1 and CDR2: SGHTA and FQGNSA. CDR3 nucleotides: TGTGCCAGCAGCTTAGCGTTCAGGGGAGAGATCCAGTACTTC. It specifies CASSLAFRGEIQYF.

The chain recombines TRBV4-3 with TRBJ2-1; D remains ambiguous. Germline V lookup: CDR1 LGHNA, CDR2 YSLEER. V was shortened by 5 bases and J by 8 bases, with 22 bases between the two germline ends. CDR3 size: 16 residues. The CDR3 nucleotides are TGCGCCAGCAGCTTTGACCGAGACCCAATCTCGGATGAGCAGTTCTTC. The encoded protein is CASSFDRDPISDEQFF.

Only a few counts were recorded for this clonotype. V and J are TRBV2 and TRBJ2-1; 9 bases fit TRBD1. Looked up from germline, CDR1 is SNHLY and CDR2 is FYNNEI. The V segment lost 3 bases and the J segment 4 bases; nucleotides outside the gene matches: 1. The CDR3 has 14 residues. CDR3 DNA sequence: TGTGCCAGCAGTGACGGGACAGGGTACAATGAGCAGTTCTTC. Translating it yields CASSDGTGYNEQFF.

This clonotype has more than one count but fewer than ten. This chain uses TRBV6-2 or TRBV6-3 with TRBJ2-6; D is undetermined. V gave up 4 bases and J gave up 0 bases, with 13 bases separating them. Germline values: CDR1 MNHEY, CDR2 SVGEGT. The CDR3 contains 17 residues. This CDR3 is CASSSPERISGANVLTF. CDR3 nucleotides: TGTGCCAGCAGTTCCCCAGAAAGGATCTCTGGGGCCAACGTCCTGACTTTC.

This rearrangement joins TRBV20-1 to TRBJ2-7; D might be TRBD2 (6 bases). V lost 1 base and J lost 5, with 12 bases in between. This CDR3 spans 13 amino acids. Per germline, CDR1 DFQATT and CDR2 SNEGSKA (reference sequence). The DNA for the CDR3 is TGCAGTGCTAGAGGGGGCGGGACTGACGAGCAGTACTTC. Protein sequence: CSARGGGTDEQYF.

This clonotype has only a few counts. The chain uses TRBV6-8 and TRBJ1-5, with TRBD1 as a possible D gene (5 bases). CDR1 MNHGY and CDR2 SAAAGT come from the germline V gene. V was cut by 10 bases and J by 4 bases, with 20 bases left in between. The CDR3 is 15 amino acids. The CDR3 loop reads CATRLGAGANQPQHF. The CDR3 nucleotides read TGTGCCACTAGATTAGGGGCGGGAGCGAATCAGCCCCAGCATTTT.

The chain combines TRBV6-2 or TRBV6-3 with TRBJ2-1; 8 bases are a match to TRBD2. The CDR3 loop spans 16 amino acids. Looked up from germline, CDR1 is MNHEY and CDR2 is SVGEGT. The V and J ends lost 8 bases and 4 bases, in that order; junction bases with no gene match: 13. The CDR3 protein is CASGRTSRNGYNEQFF. The CDR3 nucleotides are TGTGCCAGCGGAAGGACTAGCAGAAACGGGTACAATGAGCAGTTCTTC.

This clonotype was detected ten times or more. The chain recombines TRBV2 with TRBJ1-2, with TRBD1 as a possible D gene (5 bases). The CDR3 totals 15 residues. Trimming removed 0 bases from V and 5 bases from J, with 13 bases in between. Germline CDR1 and CDR2: SNHLY and FYNNEI. CDR3 loop: CASSEALRDAYGYTF. The CDR3 nucleotides are TGTGCCAGCAGTGAAGCTCTCAGGGACGCGTATGGCTACACCTTC. Supplemented by reference TRBV2 and TRBJ1-2, the full variable domain reads EPEVTQTPSHQVTQMGQEVILRCVPISNHLYFYWYRQILGQKVEFLVSFYNNEISEKSEIFDDQFSVERPDGSNFTLKIRSTKLEDSAMYFCASSEALRDAYGYTFGSGTRLTVV.

V gene TRBV6-6 combines with J gene TRBJ1-5, with D uncertain. The CDR3 runs to 17 residues. V was trimmed by 0 bases and J by 4 bases, leaving 16 bases between them. The germline V gene has CDR1 MNHNY and CDR2 SVGAGI (reference sequence). CDR3 region: CASSYSPTGSLNQPQHF. CDR3 sequence (DNA): TGTGCCAGCAGTTACTCCCCAACCGGATCTTTGAATCAGCCCCAGCATTTT.

In this sample, this clonotype turned up a few times. V is TRBV2 and J is TRBJ2-7; D is uncertain. V lost 9 bases and J 0 bases, leaving 15 bases between the germline ends. From germline, CDR1 is SNHLY and CDR2 FYNNEI. This CDR3 is 14 amino acids long. This chain's CDR3 is CASTFGKVSYEQYF. The CDR3 DNA is TGTGCCAGTACCTTTGGGAAGGTCTCCTACGAGCAGTACTTC.

The gene calls are TRBV10-3 and TRBJ1-2, with D uncertain. V was clipped by 3 bases and J by 4 bases, with 15 bases between them. Germline V CDR1 and CDR2: ENHRY, SYGVKD. This CDR3 region has 15 residues. CDR3 nucleotides: TGTGCCATCAGTGATTCTCCGACTCCATCCTATGGCTACACCTTC. It codes for CAISDSPTPSYGYTF.

This chain joins TRBV5-6 and TRBJ1-5; 7 positions match TRBD1. The CDR3 totals 15 residues. V trimming: 4 bases; J trimming: 5 bases; junction bases outside the gene matches: 9. Germline values: CDR1 SGHDT, CDR2 YYEEEE. The CDR3 reads CASSRENRGDQPQHF. In nucleotides, the CDR3 is TGTGCCAGCAGCCGCGAAAACAGGGGAGATCAGCCCCAGCATTTT.

This clonotype was detected only a few times. The chain is built from TRBV28 and TRBJ1-2; D gene unclear. From germline, CDR1 is MDHEN and CDR2 SYDVKM. The CDR3 extends over 16 amino acids. The V and J ends lost 9 bases and 0 bases respectively, with 20 bases between them. DNA for the CDR3: TGTGCCAGTCACTCGGGCAGCCCCGAAGCTAACTATGGCTACACCTTC. As protein: CASHSGSPEANYGYTF.

The CDR3 region is CASSISPGQGGRNGYTF. CDR3 nucleotides: TGTGCCAGCAGTATTTCCCCCGGACAGGGAGGGCGAAACGGCTACACCTTC. This chain joins TRBV27 and TRBJ1-2, with 8 bases lining up with TRBD1. This CDR3 has 17 amino acids. The junction had 19 bases not matched to a gene; V was cut back by 5 bases and J by 8 bases. CDR1 MNHEY and CDR2 SMNVEV come from the germline V gene (reference sequence).

This clonotype was observed at least ten times. The chain links TRBV24-1 to TRBJ1-1; weak D call: TRBD1 (5 bases). Germline CDR1 and CDR2: KGHDR and SFDVKD. The V gene lost 5 bases and the J gene lost 2 bases, with 8 bases spanning the gap. The CDR3 is 13 residues long. The CDR3 region has the DNA TGTGCCACCAGTGCGACAGTAAACACTGAAGCTTTCTTT. Encoded protein: CATSATVNTEAFF.

This clonotype was picked up a small number of times. The chain joins TRBV28 to TRBJ1-5; D gene uncertain. The CDR3 length is 15 residues. Trimming removed 6 bases from V and 10 bases from J, with 22 bases in between. Looked up from germline, CDR1 is MDHEN and CDR2 is SYDVKM. The CDR3 spells CASRLRASGVGPQHF. CDR3 bases: TGTGCCAGCAGATTGAGGGCCTCGGGCGTTGGTCCCCAGCATTTT.

Within the sample, this clonotype is medium-sized. The gene calls are TRBV7-2 and TRBJ2-7, with TRBD1 matching over 7 bases. J gave up 5 bases and V 0 bases, and 4 bases lay outside the gene matches. Germline V gives CDR1 SGHTA, CDR2 FQGNSA. CDR3 length: 14 amino acids. The CDR3, as DNA: TGTGCCAGCAGCTTAGCCGGACAGGCCCACGAGCAGTACTTC. This encodes CASSLAGQAHEQYF. The full variable domain, its missing parts supplied by reference TRBV7-2 and TRBJ2-7, is GAGVSQSPSNKVTEKGKDVELRCDPISGHTALYWYRQSLGQGLEFLIYFQGNSAPDKSGLPSDRFSAERTGGSVSTLTIQRTQQEDSAVYLCASSLAGQAHEQYFGPGTRLTVT.

This clonotype was observed at least ten times. V usage is TRBV12-3 or TRBV12-4 and J usage is TRBJ2-2; 8 nucleotides agree with TRBD1. Trimming removed 6 bases from V and 7 bases from J; junction bases left unmatched: 7. The CDR3 has 14 amino acids. The CDR3, as DNA: TGTGCCAGCAGGCCAACCGGGACAGGCGGGGAGCTGTTTTTT. As protein: CASRPTGTGGELFF.

This clonotype has a single count. The gene calls are TRBV20-1 and TRBJ1-2; D call uncertain. Trimming took off 6 bases at V and 7 bases at J, with 12 bases between the two ends. Germline-derived CDR1 and CDR2 are DFQATT and SNEGSKA (reference sequence). The CDR3 extends over 11 amino acids. The CDR3, as DNA: TGCAGTGCGAGAAGACCGGGTGGCTACACCTTC. Its protein product is CSARRPGGYTF.

This clonotype has a handful of counts. The gene calls are TRBV20-1 and TRBJ2-7; D is possibly TRBD1 or TRBD2 (5 bases each). This CDR3 is 10 amino acids long. Germline lookup yields CDR1 DFQATT and CDR2 SNEGSKA (reference sequence). The CDR3 bases are TGCGGGGCCGGGGACTACGAGCAGTACTTC. Its protein product is CGAGDYEQYF.

There are a few counts of this clonotype. This chain uses TRBV20-1 with TRBJ1-2; the D gene is possibly TRBD1 (5 bases). Trimming removed 5 bases from V and 2 bases from J, with 18 bases in between. Looked up from germline, CDR1 is DFQATT and CDR2 is SNEGSKA (reference sequence). The CDR3 runs to 15 residues. The CDR3 is CSASSSGVGNYGYTF. DNA for the CDR3: TGCAGTGCTTCCTCTTCGGGGGTCGGCAACTATGGCTACACCTTC.

The genes are TRBV12-3 or TRBV12-4 and TRBJ2-7; D gene unclear. Between the trimmed V and J ends, which lost 4 bases and 0 bases, there was a span of 7 bases. The CDR3 contains 13 residues. The DNA of the CDR3 is TGTGCCAGCAGTTATACCCACTCCTACGAGCAGTACTTC. It codes for CASSYTHSYEQYF.

The CDR3 reads CAPVGRREQYF. The DNA of the CDR3 is TGTGCCCCGGTTGGGCGGCGCGAGCAGTACTTC. The V call is TRBV24-1, the J call TRBJ2-7; no definite D call. The CDR3 length is 11 residues. V lost 12 bases, J lost 6 bases, and 14 bases lay in between. The germline V gene encodes CDR1 KGHDR and CDR2 SFDVKD.